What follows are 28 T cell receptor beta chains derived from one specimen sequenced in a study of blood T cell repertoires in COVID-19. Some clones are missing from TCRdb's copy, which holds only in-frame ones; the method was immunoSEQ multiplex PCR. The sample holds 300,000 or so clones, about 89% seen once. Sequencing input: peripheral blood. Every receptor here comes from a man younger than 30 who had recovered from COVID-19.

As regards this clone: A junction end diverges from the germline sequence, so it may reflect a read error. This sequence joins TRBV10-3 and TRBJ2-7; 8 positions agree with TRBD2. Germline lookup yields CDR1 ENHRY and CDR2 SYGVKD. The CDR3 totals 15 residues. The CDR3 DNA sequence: TGTGCCATAAGTGGCCCTCCGGGACTAGAGTACGAGCAGTACTTC. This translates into CAISGPPGLEYEQYF.

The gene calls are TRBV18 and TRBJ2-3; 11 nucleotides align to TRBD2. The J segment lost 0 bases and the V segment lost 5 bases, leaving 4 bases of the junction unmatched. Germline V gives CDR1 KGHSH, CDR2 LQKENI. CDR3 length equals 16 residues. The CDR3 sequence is CASSGLAGSSTDTQYF. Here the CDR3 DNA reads TGTGCCAGCTCAGGACTAGCGGGTTCTAGCACAGATACGCAGTATTTT.

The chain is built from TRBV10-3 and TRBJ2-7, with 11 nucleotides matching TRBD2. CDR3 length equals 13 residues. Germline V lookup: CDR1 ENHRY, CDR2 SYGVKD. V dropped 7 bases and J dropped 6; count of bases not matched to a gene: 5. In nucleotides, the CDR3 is TGTGCCATCAAAGCTAGCGGGGGGCCCGAGCAGTACTTC. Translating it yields CAIKASGGPEQYF.

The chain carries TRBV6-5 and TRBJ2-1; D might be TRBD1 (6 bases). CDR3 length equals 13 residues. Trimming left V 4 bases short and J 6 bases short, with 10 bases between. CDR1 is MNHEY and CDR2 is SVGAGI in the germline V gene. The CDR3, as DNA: TGTGCCAGCAGTTTCGGACAGTTCAATGAGCAGTTCTTC. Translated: CASSFGQFNEQFF.

Here the CDR3 DNA reads TGTGCCAGCAGTTACTCCGGGGGTTTGGACACTGAAGCTTTCTTT. Residues: CASSYSGGLDTEAFF. This chain joins TRBV6-5 and TRBJ1-1; a weak D match, TRBD1 (5 bases). CDR3 length: 15 residues. Trimming pared 0 bases from V and 3 bases from J, leaving 11 bases between. Germline V gene sequence: CDR1 MNHEY, CDR2 SVGAGI.

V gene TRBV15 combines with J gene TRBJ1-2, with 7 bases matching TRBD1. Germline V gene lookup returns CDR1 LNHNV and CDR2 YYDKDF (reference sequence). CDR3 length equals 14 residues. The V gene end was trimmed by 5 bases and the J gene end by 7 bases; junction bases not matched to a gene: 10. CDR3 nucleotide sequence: TGTGCCACCAGCCCACGGGACAGATCTGCTGGCTACACCTTC. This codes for CATSPRDRSAGYTF.

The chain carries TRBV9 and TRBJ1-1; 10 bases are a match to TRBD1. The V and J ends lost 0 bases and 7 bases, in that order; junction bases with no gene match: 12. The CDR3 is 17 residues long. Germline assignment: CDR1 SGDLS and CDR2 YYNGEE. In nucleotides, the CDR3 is TGTGCCAGCAGCGTAGCTGAATGGACAGGGGGTTTTGGTGAAGCTTTCTTT. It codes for CASSVAEWTGGFGEAFF.

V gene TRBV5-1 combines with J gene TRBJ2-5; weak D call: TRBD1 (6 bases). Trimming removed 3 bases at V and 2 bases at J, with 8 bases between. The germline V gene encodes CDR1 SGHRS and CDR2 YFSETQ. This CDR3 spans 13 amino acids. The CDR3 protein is CASSSGQQETQYF. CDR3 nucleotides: TGCGCCAGCAGCTCCGGACAGCAAGAGACCCAGTACTTC.

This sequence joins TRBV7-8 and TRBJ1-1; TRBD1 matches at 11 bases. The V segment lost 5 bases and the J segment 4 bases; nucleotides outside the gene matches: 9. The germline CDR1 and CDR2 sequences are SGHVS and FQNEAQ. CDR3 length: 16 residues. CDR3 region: CASSNRDRGRVTEAFF. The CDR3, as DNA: TGTGCCAGCAGCAACCGGGACAGGGGGAGGGTCACTGAAGCTTTCTTT.

DNA of the CDR3: TGTGCCAGCACCATAGGGGGATATGGCTACACCTTC. Encoded protein: CASTIGGYGYTF. This chain uses TRBV12-3 or TRBV12-4 with TRBJ1-2; maybe TRBD1 (6 bases). This CDR3 has 12 amino acids. V was shortened by 7 bases and J by 5 bases, with 11 bases between the two germline ends.

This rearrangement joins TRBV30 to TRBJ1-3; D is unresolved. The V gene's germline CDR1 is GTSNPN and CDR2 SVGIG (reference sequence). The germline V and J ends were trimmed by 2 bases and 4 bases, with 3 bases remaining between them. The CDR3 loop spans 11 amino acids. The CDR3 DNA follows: TGTGCCTGGAGTCTGGGAAACACCATATATTTT. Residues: CAWSLGNTIYF.

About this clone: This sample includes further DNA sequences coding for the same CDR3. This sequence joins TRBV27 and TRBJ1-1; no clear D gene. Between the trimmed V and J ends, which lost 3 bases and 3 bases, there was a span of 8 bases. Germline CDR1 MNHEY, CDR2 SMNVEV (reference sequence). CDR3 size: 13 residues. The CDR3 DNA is TGTGCCAGCAGTTTGGCCGGGTACACTGAAGCTTTCTTT. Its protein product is CASSLAGYTEAFF.

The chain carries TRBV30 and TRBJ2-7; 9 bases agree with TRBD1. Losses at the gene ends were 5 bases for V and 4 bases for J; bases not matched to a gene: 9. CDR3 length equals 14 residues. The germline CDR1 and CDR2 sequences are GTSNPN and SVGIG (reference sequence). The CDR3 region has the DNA TGTGCCTGGGGTCCGGGACAGGGTGCATACGAGCAGTACTTC. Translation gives CAWGPGQGAYEQYF.

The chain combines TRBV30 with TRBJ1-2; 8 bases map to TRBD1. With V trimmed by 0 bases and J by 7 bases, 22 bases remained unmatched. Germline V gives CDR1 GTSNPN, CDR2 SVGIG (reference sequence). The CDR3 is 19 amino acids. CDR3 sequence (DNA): TGTGCCTGGAGTGTACTCCTGGACAGGGCCCCTTCACTGTTTGGTGGCTACACCTTC. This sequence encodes CAWSVLLDRAPSLFGGYTF.

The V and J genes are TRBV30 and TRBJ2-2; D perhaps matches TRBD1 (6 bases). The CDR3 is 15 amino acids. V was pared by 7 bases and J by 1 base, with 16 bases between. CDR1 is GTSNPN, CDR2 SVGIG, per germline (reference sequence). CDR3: CALDFRDKNTGELFF. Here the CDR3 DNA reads TGTGCCTTAGATTTCCGGGACAAGAACACCGGGGAGCTGTTTTTT.

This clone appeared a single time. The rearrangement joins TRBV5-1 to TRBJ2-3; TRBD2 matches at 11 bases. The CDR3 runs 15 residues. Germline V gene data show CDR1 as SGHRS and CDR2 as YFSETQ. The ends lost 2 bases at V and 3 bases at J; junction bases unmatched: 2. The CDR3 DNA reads TGCGCCAGCAGCTTTTTAGCGGGAGGGACAGATACGCAGTATTTT. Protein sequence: CASSFLAGGTDTQYF.

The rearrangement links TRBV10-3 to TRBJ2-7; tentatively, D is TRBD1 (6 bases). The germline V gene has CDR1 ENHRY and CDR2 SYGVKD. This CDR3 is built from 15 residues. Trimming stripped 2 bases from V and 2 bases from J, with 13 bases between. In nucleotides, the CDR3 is TGTGCCATCAGTGAGCCCCGTGGGGGCACCTACGAGCAGTACTTC. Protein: CAISEPRGGTYEQYF.

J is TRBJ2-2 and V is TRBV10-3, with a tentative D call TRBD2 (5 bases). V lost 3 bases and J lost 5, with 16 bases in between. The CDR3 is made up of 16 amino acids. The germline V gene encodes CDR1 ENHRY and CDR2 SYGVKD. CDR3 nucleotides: TGTGCCATCAGTGAAGTGAGGGAATTGGGTACCGGGGAGCTGTTTTTT. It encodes CAISEVRELGTGELFF.

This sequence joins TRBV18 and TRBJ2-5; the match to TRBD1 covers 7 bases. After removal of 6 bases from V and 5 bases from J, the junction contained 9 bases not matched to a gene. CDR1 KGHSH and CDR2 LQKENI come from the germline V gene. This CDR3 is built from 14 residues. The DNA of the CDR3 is TGTGCCAGCTCGCTCCTGGTCAGGGGGGAGACCCAGTACTTC. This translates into CASSLLVRGETQYF.

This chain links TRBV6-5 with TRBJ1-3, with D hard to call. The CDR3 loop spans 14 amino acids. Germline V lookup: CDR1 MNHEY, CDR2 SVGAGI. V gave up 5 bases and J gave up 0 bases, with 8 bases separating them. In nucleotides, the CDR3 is TGTGCCAGCAGTCAGACTTACTCTGGAAACACCATATATTTT. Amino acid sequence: CASSQTYSGNTIYF.

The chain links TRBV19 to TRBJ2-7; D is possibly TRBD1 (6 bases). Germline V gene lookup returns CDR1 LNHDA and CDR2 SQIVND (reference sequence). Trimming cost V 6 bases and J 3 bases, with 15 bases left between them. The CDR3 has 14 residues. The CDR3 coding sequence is TGTGCCAGTAGCTCCACAGGGTTCCACTACGAGCAGTACTTC. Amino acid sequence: CASSSTGFHYEQYF.

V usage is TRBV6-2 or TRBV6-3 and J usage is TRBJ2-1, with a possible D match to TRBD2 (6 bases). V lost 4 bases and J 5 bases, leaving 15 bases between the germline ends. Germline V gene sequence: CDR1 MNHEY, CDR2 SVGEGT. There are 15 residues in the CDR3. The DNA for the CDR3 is TGTGCCAGCAGTTCCTCCCTGGGAGGAAACAATGAGCAGTTCTTC. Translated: CASSSSLGGNNEQFF.

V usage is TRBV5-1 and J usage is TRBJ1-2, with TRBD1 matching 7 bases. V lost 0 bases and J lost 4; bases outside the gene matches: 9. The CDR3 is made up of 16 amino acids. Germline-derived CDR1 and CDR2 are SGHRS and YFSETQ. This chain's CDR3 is CASSLAPGTDFYGYTF. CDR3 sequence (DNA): TGCGCCAGCAGCTTGGCCCCCGGGACAGACTTCTATGGCTACACCTTC. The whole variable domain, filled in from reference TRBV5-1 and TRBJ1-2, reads KAGVTQTPRYLIKTRGQQVTLSCSPISGHRSVSWYQQTPGQGLQFLFEYFSETQRNKGNFPGRFSGRQFSNSRSEMNVSTLELGDSALYLCASSLAPGTDFYGYTFGSGTRLTVV.

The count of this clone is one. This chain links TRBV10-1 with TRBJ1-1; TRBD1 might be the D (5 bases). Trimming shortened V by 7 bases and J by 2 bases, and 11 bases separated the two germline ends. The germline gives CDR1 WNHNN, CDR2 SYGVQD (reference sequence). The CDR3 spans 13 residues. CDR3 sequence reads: CASIRGNNTEAFF. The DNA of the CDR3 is TGCGCCAGCATCCGGGGGAATAACACTGAAGCTTTCTTT.

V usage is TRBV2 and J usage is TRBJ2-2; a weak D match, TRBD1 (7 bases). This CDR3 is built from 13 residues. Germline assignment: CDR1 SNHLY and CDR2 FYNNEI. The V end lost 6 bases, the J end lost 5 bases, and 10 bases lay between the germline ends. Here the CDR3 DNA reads TGTGCCAGCAGGGAGGGGGCGACCGGGGAGCTGTTTTTT. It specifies CASREGATGELFF.

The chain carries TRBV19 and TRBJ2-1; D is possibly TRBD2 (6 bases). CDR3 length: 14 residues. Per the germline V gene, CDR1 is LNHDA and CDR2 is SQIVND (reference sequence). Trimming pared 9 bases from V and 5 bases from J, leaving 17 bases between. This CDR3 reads CASKTGLPNNEQFF. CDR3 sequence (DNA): TGTGCCAGCAAGACGGGACTCCCGAACAATGAGCAGTTCTTC.

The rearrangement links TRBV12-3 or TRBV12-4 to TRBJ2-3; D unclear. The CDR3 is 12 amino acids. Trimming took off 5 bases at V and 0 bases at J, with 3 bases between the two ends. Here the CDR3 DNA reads TGTGCCAGCAGTCAAAGCACAGATACGCAGTATTTT. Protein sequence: CASSQSTDTQYF.

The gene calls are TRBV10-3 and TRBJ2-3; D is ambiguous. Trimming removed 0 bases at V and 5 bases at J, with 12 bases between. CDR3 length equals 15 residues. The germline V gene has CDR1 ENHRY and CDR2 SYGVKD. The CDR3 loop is CAISESLDPEDTQYF. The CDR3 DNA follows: TGTGCCATCAGTGAGTCGCTCGATCCAGAAGATACGCAGTATTTT.